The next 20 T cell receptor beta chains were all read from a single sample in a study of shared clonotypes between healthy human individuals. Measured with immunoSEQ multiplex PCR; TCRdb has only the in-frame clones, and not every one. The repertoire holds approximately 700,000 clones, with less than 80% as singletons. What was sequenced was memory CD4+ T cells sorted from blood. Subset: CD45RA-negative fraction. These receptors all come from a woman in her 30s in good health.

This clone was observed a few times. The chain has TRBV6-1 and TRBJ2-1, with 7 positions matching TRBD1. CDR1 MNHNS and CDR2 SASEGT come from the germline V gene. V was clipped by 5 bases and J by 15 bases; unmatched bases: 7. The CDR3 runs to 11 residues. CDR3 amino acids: CASSYRDSAFF. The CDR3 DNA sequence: TGTGCCAGCAGTTACCGGGACAGTGCGTTCTTC.

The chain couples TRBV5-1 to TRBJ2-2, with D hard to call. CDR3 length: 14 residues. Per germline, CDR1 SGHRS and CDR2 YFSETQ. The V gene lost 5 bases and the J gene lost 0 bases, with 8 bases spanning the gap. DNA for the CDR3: TGCGCCAGCAGAAAAATCGCGAACACCGGGGAGCTGTTTTTT. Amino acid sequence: CASRKIANTGELFF. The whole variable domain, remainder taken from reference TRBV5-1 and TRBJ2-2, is KAGVTQTPRYLIKTRGQQVTLSCSPISGHRSVSWYQQTPGQGLQFLFEYFSETQRNKGNFPGRFSGRQFSNSRSEMNVSTLELGDSALYLCASRKIANTGELFFGEGSRLTVL.

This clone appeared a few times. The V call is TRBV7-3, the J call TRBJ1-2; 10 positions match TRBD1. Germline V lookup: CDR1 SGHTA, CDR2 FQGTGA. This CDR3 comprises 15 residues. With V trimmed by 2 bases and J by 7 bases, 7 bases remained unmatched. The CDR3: CASSLDGDRGRGYTF. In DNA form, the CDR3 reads TGTGCCAGCAGCTTAGATGGGGACAGGGGTCGTGGCTACACCTTC.

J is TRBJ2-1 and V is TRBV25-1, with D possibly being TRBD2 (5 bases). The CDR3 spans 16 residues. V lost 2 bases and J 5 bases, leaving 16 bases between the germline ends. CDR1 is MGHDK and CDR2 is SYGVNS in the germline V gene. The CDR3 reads CASSENQAEFNNEQFF. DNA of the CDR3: TGTGCCAGCAGTGAAAATCAAGCGGAGTTCAACAATGAGCAGTTCTTC.

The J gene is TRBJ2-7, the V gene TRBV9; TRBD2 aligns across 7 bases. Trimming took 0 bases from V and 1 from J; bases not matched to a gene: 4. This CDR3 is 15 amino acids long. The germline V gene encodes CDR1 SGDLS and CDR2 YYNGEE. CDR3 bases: TGTGCCAGCAGCGTAGGGCTAGCGGAATCCTACGAGCAGTACTTC. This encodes CASSVGLAESYEQYF.

The CDR3, as DNA: TGTGCCAGCAGGCCCAAACGAGCCCGGGAGTTATATTTT. Residues: CASRPKRARELYF. The gene calls are TRBV7-2 and TRBJ2-3; D is possibly TRBD2 (6 bases). Deletions cut 6 bases from V and 15 bases from J, with 22 bases between. Germline CDR1 SGHTA, CDR2 FQGNSA. This CDR3 is 13 amino acids long.

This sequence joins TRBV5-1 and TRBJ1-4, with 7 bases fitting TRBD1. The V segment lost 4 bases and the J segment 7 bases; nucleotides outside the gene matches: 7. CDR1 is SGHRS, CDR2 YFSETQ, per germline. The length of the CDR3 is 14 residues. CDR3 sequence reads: CASSLDRAGEKLFF. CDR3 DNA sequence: TGCGCCAGCAGCCTCGACAGGGCTGGTGAAAAACTGTTTTTT.

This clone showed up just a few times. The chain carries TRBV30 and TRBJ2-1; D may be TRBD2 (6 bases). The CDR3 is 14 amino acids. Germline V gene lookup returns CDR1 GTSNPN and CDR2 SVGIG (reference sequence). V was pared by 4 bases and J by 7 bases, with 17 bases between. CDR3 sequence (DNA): TGTGCCTGGATCCCAGCCGGGAGTATAAATGAGCAGTTCTTC. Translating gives CAWIPAGSINEQFF.

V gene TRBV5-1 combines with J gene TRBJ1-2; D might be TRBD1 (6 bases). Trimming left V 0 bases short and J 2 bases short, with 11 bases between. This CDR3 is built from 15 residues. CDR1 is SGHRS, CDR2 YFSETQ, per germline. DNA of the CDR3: TGCGCCAGCAGCTTGGAGTCAGGGGCGAACTATGGCTACACCTTC. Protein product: CASSLESGANYGYTF.

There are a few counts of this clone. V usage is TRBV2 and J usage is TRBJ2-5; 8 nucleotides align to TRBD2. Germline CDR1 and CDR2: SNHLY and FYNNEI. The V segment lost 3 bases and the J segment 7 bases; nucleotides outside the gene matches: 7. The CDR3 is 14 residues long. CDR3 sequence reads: CASSEASGLGTQYF. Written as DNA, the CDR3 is TGTGCCAGCAGTGAGGCTAGCGGGCTAGGGACCCAGTACTTC.

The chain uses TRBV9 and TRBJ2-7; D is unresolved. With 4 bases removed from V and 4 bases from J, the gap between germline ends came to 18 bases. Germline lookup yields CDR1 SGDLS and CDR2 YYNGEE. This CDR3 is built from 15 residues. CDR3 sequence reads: CASSPKFGTPYEQYF. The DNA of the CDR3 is TGTGCCAGCAGCCCGAAATTCGGCACCCCTTACGAGCAGTACTTC. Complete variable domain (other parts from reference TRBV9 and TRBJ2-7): DSGVTQTPKHLITATGQRVTLRCSPRSGDLSVYWYQQSLDQGLQFLIQYYNGEERAKGNILERFSAQQFPDLHSELNLSSLELGDSALYFCASSPKFGTPYEQYFGPGTRLTVT.

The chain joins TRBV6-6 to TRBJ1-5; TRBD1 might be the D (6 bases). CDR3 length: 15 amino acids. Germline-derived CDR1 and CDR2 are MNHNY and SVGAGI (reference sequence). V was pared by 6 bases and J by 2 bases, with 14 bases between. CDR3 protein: CASSQQGVGNQPQHF. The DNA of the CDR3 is TGTGCCAGCAGCCAACAGGGAGTAGGCAATCAGCCCCAGCATTTT.

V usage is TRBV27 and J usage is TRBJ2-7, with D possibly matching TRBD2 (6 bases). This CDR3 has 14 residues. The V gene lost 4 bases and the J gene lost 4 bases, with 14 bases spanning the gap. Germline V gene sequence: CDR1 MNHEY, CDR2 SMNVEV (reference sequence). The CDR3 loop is CASSSIRESYEQYF. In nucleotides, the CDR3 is TGTGCCAGCAGTTCTATACGGGAGTCTTACGAGCAGTACTTC.

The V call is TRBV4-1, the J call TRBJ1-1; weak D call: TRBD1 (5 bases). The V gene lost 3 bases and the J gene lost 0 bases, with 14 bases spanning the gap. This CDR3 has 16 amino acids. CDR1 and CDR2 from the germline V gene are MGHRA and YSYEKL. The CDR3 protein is CASSQWLGTVNTEAFF. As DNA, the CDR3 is TGCGCCAGCAGCCAGTGGCTTGGGACGGTGAACACTGAAGCTTTCTTT.

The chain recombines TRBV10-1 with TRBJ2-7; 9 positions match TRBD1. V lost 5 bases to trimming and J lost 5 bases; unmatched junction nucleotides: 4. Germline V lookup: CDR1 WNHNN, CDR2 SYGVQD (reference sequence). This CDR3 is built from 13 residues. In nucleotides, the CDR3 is TGCGCCAGCAGTAGGGGACAGGGCCACGAGCAGTACTTC. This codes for CASSRGQGHEQYF.

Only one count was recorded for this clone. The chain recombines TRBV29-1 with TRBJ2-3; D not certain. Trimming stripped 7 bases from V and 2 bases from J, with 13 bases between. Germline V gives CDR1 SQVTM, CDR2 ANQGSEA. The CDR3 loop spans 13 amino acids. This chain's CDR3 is CSARWVSTDTQYF. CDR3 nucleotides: TGCAGCGCCCGGTGGGTATCCACAGATACGCAGTATTTT.

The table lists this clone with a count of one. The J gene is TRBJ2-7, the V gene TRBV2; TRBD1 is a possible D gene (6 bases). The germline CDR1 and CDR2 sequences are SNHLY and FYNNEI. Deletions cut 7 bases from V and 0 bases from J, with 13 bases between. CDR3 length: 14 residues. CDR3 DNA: TGTGCCAGCATTAAGGTGACAGGCTCCTACGAGCAGTACTTC. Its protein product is CASIKVTGSYEQYF.

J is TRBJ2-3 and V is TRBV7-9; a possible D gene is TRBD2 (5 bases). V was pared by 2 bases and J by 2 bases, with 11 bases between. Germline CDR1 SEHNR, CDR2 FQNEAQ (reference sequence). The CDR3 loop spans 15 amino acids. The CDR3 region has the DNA TGTGCCAGCAGCTTATTGACGGGAAACACAGATACGCAGTATTTT. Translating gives CASSLLTGNTDTQYF.

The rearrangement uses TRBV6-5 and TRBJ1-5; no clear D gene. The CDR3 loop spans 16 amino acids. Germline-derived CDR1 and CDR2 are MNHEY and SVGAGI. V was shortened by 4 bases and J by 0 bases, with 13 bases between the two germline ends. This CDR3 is CASSFIFVISNQPQHF. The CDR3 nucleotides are TGTGCCAGCAGTTTTATCTTCGTCATTAGCAATCAGCCCCAGCATTTT.

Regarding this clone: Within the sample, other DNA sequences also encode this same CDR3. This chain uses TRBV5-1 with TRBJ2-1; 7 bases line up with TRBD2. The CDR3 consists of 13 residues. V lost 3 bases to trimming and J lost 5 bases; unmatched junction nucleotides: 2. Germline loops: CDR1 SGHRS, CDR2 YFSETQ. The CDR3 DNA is TGCGCCAGCAGCTCTCTAGCGGACAATGAGCAGTTCTTC. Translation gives CASSSLADNEQFF.